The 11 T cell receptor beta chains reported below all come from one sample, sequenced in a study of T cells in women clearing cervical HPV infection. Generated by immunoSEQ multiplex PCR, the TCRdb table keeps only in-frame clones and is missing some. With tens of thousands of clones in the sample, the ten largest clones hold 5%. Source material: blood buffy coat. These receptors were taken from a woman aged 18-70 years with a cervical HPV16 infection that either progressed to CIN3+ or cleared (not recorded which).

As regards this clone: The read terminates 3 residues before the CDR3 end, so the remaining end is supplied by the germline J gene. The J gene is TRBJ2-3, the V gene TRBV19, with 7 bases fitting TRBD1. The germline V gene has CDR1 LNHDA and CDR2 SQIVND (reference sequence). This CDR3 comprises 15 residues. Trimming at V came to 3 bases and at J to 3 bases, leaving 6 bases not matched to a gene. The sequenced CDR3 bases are TGTGCCAGTAGTATTGAGGGGGCGAGGACAGATACG. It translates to CASSIEGARTDT. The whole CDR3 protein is CASSIEGARTDTQYF.

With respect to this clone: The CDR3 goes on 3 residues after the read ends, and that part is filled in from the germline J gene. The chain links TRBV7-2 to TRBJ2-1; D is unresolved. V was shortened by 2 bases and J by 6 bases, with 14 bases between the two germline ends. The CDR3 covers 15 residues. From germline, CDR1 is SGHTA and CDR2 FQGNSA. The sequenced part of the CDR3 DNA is TGTGCCAGCAGCTTATCGTTCATTCAAGGCAATGAG. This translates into CASSLSFIQGNE. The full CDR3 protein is CASSLSFIQGNEQFF. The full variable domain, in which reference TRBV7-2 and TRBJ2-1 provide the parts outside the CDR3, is GAGVSQSPSNKVTEKGKDVELRCDPISGHTALYWYRQSLGQGLEFLIYFQGNSAPDKSGLPSDRFSAERTGGSVSTLTIQRTQQEDSAVYLCASSLSFIQGNEQFFGPGTRLTVL.

The CDR3 DNA, read in part, is TGTGCCAGCGGCGAGGAAGGTCGAGAGACC. Its translation: CASGEEGRET. The CDR3 reads in full as CASGEEGRETQYF. J is TRBJ2-5 and V is TRBV24-1; D uncertain. The read comes to an end 3 residues before the CDR3 does, leaving the germline J gene to fill in the end. The CDR3 consists of 13 residues. Germline CDR1 and CDR2: KGHDR and SFDVKD. Trimming took off 11 bases at V and 4 bases at J, with 16 bases between the two ends.

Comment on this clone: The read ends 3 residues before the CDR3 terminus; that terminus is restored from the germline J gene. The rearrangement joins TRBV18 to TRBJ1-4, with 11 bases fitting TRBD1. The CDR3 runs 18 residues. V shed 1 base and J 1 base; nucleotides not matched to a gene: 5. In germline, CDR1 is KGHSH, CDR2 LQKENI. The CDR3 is CASSPRTGTGGTNEKLFF. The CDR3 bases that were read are TGTGCCAGCTCACCACGGACGGGGACAGGGGGAACTAATGAAAAA.

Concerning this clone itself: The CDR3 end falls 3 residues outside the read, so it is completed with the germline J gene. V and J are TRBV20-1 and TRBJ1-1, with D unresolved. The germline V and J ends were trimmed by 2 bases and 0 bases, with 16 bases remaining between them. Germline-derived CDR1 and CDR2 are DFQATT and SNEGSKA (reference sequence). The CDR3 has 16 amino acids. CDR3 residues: CSARRSDAGLNTEAFF. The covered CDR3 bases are TGCAGTGCTAGAAGGTCCGACGCAGGTTTGAACACTGAA.

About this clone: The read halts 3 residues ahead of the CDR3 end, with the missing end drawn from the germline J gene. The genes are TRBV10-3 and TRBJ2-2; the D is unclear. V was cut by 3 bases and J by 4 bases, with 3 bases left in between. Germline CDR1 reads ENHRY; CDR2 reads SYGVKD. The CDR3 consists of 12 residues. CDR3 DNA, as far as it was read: TGTGCCATCAGTGACGGCACCGGGGAG. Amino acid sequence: CAISDGTGE. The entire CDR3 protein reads CAISDGTGELFF.

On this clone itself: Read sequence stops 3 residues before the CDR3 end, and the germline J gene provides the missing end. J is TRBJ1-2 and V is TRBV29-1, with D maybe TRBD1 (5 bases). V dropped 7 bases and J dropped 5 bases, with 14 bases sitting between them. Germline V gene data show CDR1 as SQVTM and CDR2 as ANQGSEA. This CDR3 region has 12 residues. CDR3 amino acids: CSAFGTAYGYTF. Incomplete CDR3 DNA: TGCAGCGCCTTTGGGACTGCATATGGC.

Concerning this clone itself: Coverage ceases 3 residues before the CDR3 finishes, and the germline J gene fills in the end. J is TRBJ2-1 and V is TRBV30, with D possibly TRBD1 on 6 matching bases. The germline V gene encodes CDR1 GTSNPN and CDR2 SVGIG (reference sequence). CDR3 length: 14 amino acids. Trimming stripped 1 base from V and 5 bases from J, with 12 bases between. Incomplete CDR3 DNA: TGTGCCTGGAGTGCAGGGGCCCTACACAATGAG. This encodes CAWSAGALHNE. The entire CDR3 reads CAWSAGALHNEQFF.

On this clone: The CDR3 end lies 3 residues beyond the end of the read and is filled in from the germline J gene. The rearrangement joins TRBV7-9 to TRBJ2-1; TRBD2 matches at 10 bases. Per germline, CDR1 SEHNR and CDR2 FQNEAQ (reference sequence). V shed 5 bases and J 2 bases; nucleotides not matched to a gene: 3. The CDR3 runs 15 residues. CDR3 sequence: CASSPSGGPYNEQFF. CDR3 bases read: TGTGCCAGCAGCCCTAGCGGGGGTCCCTACAATGAG.

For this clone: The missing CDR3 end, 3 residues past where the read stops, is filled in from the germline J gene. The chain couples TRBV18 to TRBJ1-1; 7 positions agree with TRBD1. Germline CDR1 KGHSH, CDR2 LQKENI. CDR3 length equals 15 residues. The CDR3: CASSPGTASTETAFF. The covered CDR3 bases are TGTGCCAGCTCGCCCGGGACAGCGAGCACGGAGACA.

Partial CDR3 DNA: TGTGCCAGCAGCGAGACACCTTATAATTCACCA. Its translation: CASSETPYNSP. The CDR3 reads in full as CASSETPYNSPLFF. The V call is TRBV7-2, the J call TRBJ1-4; D is unresolved. The read terminates 3 residues before the CDR3 end, so the remaining end is supplied by the germline J gene. The CDR3 is 14 residues long. The germline V gene has CDR1 SGHTA and CDR2 FQGNSA.